A selection of T cell receptor beta chains follows, all from one sample in a study of cytomegalovirus exposure and HLA in healthy donors. Sequencing was performed with immunoSEQ multiplex PCR; in TCRdb, only in-frame clones are kept and a portion is missing. This table holds fewer than 200,000 clones, around 83% found once. Sequencing was done on a sample of PBMCs. The receptors were sampled from a girl under 10 years old in good health and CMV-seropositive. Both conserved end residues are part of each CDR3. A D gene is named only where the DNA matches it firmly. Rows may omit the clone size; those that give it use once, few, many or a size class.

clone_size,d_call,v_call,j_call,cdr3_nt,cdr3_aa
NA,NA,TRBV19,TRBJ1-5,TGTGCCAGTAGTATAAGGTTCCGGACAAGAAATCAGCCCCAGCATTTT,CASSIRFRTRNQPQHF
NA,NA,TRBV6-6,TRBJ2-6,TGTGCCAGCAGGCAGAAGTCCTCTGGGGCCAACGTCCTGACTTTC,CASRQKSSGANVLTF
few,NA,TRBV30,TRBJ1-4,TGTGCCTGGCTGGGAGATTCGACTAATGAAAAACTGTTTTTT,CAWLGDSTNEKLFF
NA,NA,TRBV5-5,TRBJ2-1,TGTGCCAGCAGCTTCGAAGCGGGCACATACAATGAGCAGTTCTTC,CASSFEAGTYNEQFF
NA,TRBD1,TRBV6-1,TRBJ2-7,TGTGCCAGCAGGGGACAGGGGGTACGCGAGCAGTACTTC,CASRGQGVREQYF
NA,NA,TRBV4-2,TRBJ1-3,TGTGCCAGCAGCCAACTCTCGACAGGAAGTCTCACCATATATTTT,CASSQLSTGSLTIYF
NA,NA,TRBV6-1,TRBJ1-2,TGTGCCAGCAAAGTGGGCCCCCAGCTCTTGGGCTACACCTTC,CASKVGPQLLGYTF
NA,NA,TRBV4-1,TRBJ2-3,TGCGCCAGCAGCCTAACTTCCTCCCCGGGGACTCACATCAGCACAGATACGCAGTATTTT,CASSLTSSPGTHISTDTQYF
NA,NA,TRBV6-5,TRBJ1-2,TGTGCCACGCTTCGGGGGGCGGTGGACCCCTATGGCTACACCTTC,CATLRGAVDPYGYTF
NA,TRBD2,TRBV4-1,TRBJ2-5,TGCGCCAGCAGCCAACCTCCCTTTCGTCTAGCGGGAAGGGAAGAGACCCAGTACTTC,CASSQPPFRLAGREETQYF
NA,NA,TRBV6-6,TRBJ2-7,TGTGCCAGCAGACCCACAGGGCGCGAGCAGTACTTC,CASRPTGREQYF
NA,TRBD1,TRBV6-5,TRBJ1-5,TGTGCCAGCAGATCCACGACAGGGTCTCATCAGCCCCAGCATTTT,CASRSTTGSHQPQHF
NA,NA,TRBV4-1,TRBJ1-4,TGCGCCAGCAGCCAAGGGGGCTTTCAGGCAGGTGAAAAACTGTTTTTT,CASSQGGFQAGEKLFF
NA,TRBD1,TRBV2,TRBJ1-1,TGTGCCAGCAGTGAAGAGGTTGGGCAGGGGGCGCGATACACTGAAGCTTTCTTT,CASSEEVGQGARYTEAFF
NA,NA,TRBV19,TRBJ1-2,TGTGCCAGGCAGATAACAGGCCCCCTTAACTATGGCTACACCTTC,CARQITGPLNYGYTF
NA,NA,TRBV5-5,TRBJ2-1,TGTGCCAGCAGCTTACAGGGCCCTCCCAGCTCCTACAATGAGCAGTTCTTC,CASSLQGPPSSYNEQFF